The clone carrying this T cell receptor beta chain was observed a handful of times. Its antigen is unknown. This sample is part of a study of cytomegalovirus exposure and HLA in healthy donors. The study's findings and limits: Rare sequences made up most TCRs, while some public TCRs were found in many donors.

This CDR3 region has 16 residues. Germline CDR1 MDHEN, CDR2 SYDVKM. V lost 5 bases and J lost 4, with 18 bases in between. 60 Vbeta and 13 Jbeta primers were used in PCR. Clones were sequenced by immunoSEQ multiplex PCR, and TCRdb holds only the in-frame ones, with some missing. The profile shows some 140,000 clones, roughly 9.6% of them singletons. The chain uses TRBV28 and TRBJ1-3, with D maybe TRBD1 (5 bases). This TCR was sampled from a woman in her thirties or forties in good health and CMV-seropositive. The sequencing sample was made of PBMCs. This CDR3 reads CASSLDARAYGNTIYF. In DNA form, the CDR3 reads TGTGCCAGCAGTCTCGACGCCAGGGCCTACGGAAACACCATATATTTT.